The TCR beta chain under discussion was sequenced for a study of T-cell reconstitution after alpha-beta-depleted transplantation in children. Unique molecular identifiers tagged the TCRbeta library. TCRdb independently ran MiXCR on the PCR reads; one entry per CDR3 protein. Of 420,000 or so distinct CDR3 sequences detected, approximately 11% appear once; the ten largest clones hold about 5%. CDR3 length equals 17 residues. Germline-derived CDR1 and CDR2 are LGHNA and YSLEER. Trimming took off 3 bases at V and 6 bases at J, with 22 bases between the two ends. The sample was PBMCs from the stem cell graft donor, taken from the stem cell graft. This sequence originates from a human donor who donated a stem cell graft to a child with acute myeloid leukemia. The genes are TRBV4-3 and TRBJ2-3; tentative D call: TRBD1 (6 bases). The CDR3: CASSQTNREVSRDTQYF. The CDR3 DNA is TGCGCCAGCAGCCAGACAAACAGGGAAGTTAGCCGGGATACGCAGTATTTT.